These T cell receptor beta chains were read from a single sample in a study of Graves' ophthalmopathy and Graves' hyperthyroidism. TCRdb fed the multiplex PCR reads into MiXCR, producing one record per CDR3 protein. The table lists a few hundred thousand distinct CDR3 sequences, roughly 17% of them singletons. The sample was peripheral blood. The receptors here all came from an adult man with Graves' ophthalmopathy. The CDR3 runs from the conserved cysteine through the conserved F or W. Fields, in order: CDR3 protein, CDR3 DNA, V gene, clone size, D gene, J gene. The D gene is left open where the match is weak. Part of the rows lack a size; the others show once, few, many or a class for expanded clones.

CASSQERKNQPQHF	TGCGCCAGCAGCCAAGAGCGGAAGAATCAGCCCCAGCATTTT	TRBV4-1	many	NA	TRBJ1-5
CATDPGQSYEQYF	TGTGCCACCGACCCGGGACAGTCCTACGAGCAGTACTTC	TRBV28	many	TRBD1	TRBJ2-7
CASSYGIPGQVNYGYTF	TGTGCCAGCAGTTACGGCATACCGGGACAGGTTAACTATGGCTACACCTTC	TRBV6-5	many	TRBD1	TRBJ1-2
CSVESAGNYVETQYF	TGCAGCGTTGAAAGCGCAGGGAATTACGTGGAGACCCAGTACTTC	TRBV29-1	many	NA	TRBJ2-5
CASAAQGTSYEQYF	TGTGCCAGCGCCGCGCAGGGGACATCCTACGAGCAGTACTTC	TRBV9	many	NA	TRBJ2-7
CASSSTRANEQYF	TGTGCCAGTAGCTCGACCAGAGCGAACGAGCAGTACTTC	TRBV19	many	NA	TRBJ2-7
CASSGPGQGSHEQYF	TGTGCCAGCAGCGGACCGGGACAGGGGAGTCACGAGCAGTACTTC	TRBV6-2/TRBV6-3	many	TRBD1	TRBJ2-7
CASSPPSQGRETQYF	TGTGCCAGCTCACCACCCTCCCAGGGGCGGGAGACCCAGTACTTC	TRBV18	once	NA	TRBJ2-5
CASSPYPGGSPNYGYTF	TGTGCCAGCAGTCCATACCCCGGGGGCAGTCCTAACTATGGCTACACCTTC	TRBV27	many	NA	TRBJ1-2
CASSLSKFIMGGYTF	TGTGCCAGCAGCTTGTCTAAGTTTATTATGGGTGGCTACACCTTC	TRBV5-6	many	NA	TRBJ1-2
CASRATSGGYQETQYF	TGTGCCAGCAGGGCGACTAGCGGGGGTTACCAAGAGACCCAGTACTTC	TRBV2	many	TRBD2	TRBJ2-5
CAWGTGGVNQPQHF	TGTGCCTGGGGGACAGGGGGCGTCAATCAGCCCCAGCATTTT	TRBV30	many	TRBD1	TRBJ1-5
CSAGLPDRGHRYEQYF	TGCAGTGCTGGACTCCCGGACAGGGGGCACAGATACGAGCAGTACTTC	TRBV20-1	many	TRBD1	TRBJ2-7
CASSFQVPYEQYF	TGTGCCAGCAGCTTCCAGGTACCCTACGAGCAGTACTTC	TRBV5-4	NA	NA	TRBJ2-7
CASRGRTSQGTQYF	TGTGCCAGCAGGGGAAGGACATCCCAAGGGACCCAGTACTTC	TRBV2	NA	NA	TRBJ2-5
CASSLTGGRETQYF	TGTGCCAGCAGCCTGACAGGGGGTCGGGAGACCCAGTACTTC	TRBV7-2	many	TRBD1	TRBJ2-5
CASSRLPGSGNTIYF	TGTGCCAGCAGCCGCCTCCCTGGCTCTGGAAACACCATATATTTT	TRBV12-3/TRBV12-4	NA	NA	TRBJ1-3
CASSKGRINSGNTEAFF	TGTGCCAGTAGTAAGGGACGCATCAACTCCGGGAACACTGAAGCTTTCTTT	TRBV19	many	NA	TRBJ1-1
CAWSRGQQETQYF	TGTGCCTGGAGTCGAGGACAGCAAGAGACCCAGTACTTC	TRBV30	many	NA	TRBJ2-5
CASSYAGGRPEQYF	TGTGCCAGCAGTTACGCGGGAGGGCGTCCCGAGCAGTACTTC	TRBV6-2/TRBV6-3	NA	TRBD2	TRBJ2-7
CASSEARSGYGETQYF	TGTGCCAGCAGTGAAGCGAGGTCAGGGTATGGGGAGACCCAGTACTTC	TRBV6-1	many	NA	TRBJ2-5
CASRTDKTGAKNIQYF	TGTGCCAGCAGAACGGACAAGACAGGGGCCAAAAACATTCAGTACTTC	TRBV6-5	many	TRBD1	TRBJ2-4
CASSSDHNTGELFF	TGTGCCAGCAGCTCTGACCATAACACCGGGGAGCTGTTTTTT	TRBV7-2	many	NA	TRBJ2-2
CASRGQGNQETQYF	TGTGCCAGCAGGGGACAGGGTAACCAAGAGACCCAGTACTTC	TRBV6-1	NA	TRBD1	TRBJ2-5